Shown below are 20 T cell receptor beta chains from a single sample sequenced in a study of resident and recirculating memory T cells in vitiligo. TCRdb's table, derived via immunoSEQ multiplex PCR, lists solely in-frame clones and lacks some. This table has around 70,000 clones, just over 90% appearing once. The sample consisted of blood. The receptors here all came from a male donor with vitiligo.

The chain carries TRBV28 and TRBJ2-5; TRBD2 is a possible D gene (6 bases). CDR1 MDHEN and CDR2 SYDVKM come from the germline V gene. The CDR3 is 15 amino acids. The V end lost 1 base, the J end lost 5 bases, and 14 bases lay between the germline ends. CDR3 coding DNA: TGTGCCAGCAGTTTATATGGGGGGTCGAGGGAGACCCAGTACTTC. It translates to CASSLYGGSRETQYF.

This clone was detected once. The V gene is TRBV11-2, the J gene TRBJ2-6, with TRBD1 matching 10 bases. This CDR3 comprises 17 residues. Germline-derived CDR1 and CDR2 are SGHAT and FQNNGV. J gave up 2 bases and V 11 bases, and 12 bases lay outside the gene matches. Here the CDR3 reads CASLGGTGDAGANVLTF. In DNA form, the CDR3 reads TGTGCCTCCCTCGGCGGGACAGGGGACGCTGGGGCCAACGTCCTGACTTTC.

This clone was counted once. The rearrangement joins TRBV10-1 to TRBJ1-5, with D possibly TRBD1 on 6 matching bases. Germline values: CDR1 WNHNN, CDR2 SYGVQD (reference sequence). The ends were cut back, 7 bases at V and 5 bases at J, with 18 bases in the middle. The CDR3 extends over 15 amino acids. CDR3 DNA: TGCGCCAGCATTAGCAAGCGGGACACCCATCAGCCCCAGCATTTT. Amino acid sequence: CASISKRDTHQPQHF.

The CDR3 DNA reads TGTGCCAGCAGCCCGGGGGGGGAATCACCCCTCCACTTT. Translating it yields CASSPGGESPLHF. The chain has TRBV7-6 and TRBJ1-6; tentatively, D is TRBD1 (5 bases). The V end lost 5 bases, the J end lost 10 bases, and 12 bases lay between the germline ends. There are 13 residues in the CDR3. Germline-derived CDR1 and CDR2 are SGHVS and FNYEAQ. The complete variable domain, with remaining parts taken from reference TRBV7-6 and TRBJ1-6, reads GAGVSQSPRYKVTKRGQDVALRCDPISGHVSLYWYRQALGQGPEFLTYFNYEAQQDKSGLPNDRFSAERPEGSISTLTIQRTEQRDSAMYRCASSPGGESPLHFGNGTRLTVT.

The J gene is TRBJ2-5, the V gene TRBV11-2, with 11 bases fitting TRBD2. Germline assignment: CDR1 SGHAT and CDR2 FQNNGV. The V and J ends lost 1 base and 3 bases, in that order; junction bases with no gene match: 4. This CDR3 contains 16 residues. The CDR3 coding sequence is TGTGCCAGCAGCTTAGGGAGACTAGCGGGGAAAGAGACCCAGTACTTC. Its translation: CASSLGRLAGKETQYF. Drawing the rest from reference TRBV11-2 and TRBJ2-5, the complete variable domain is EAGVAQSPRYKIIEKRQSVAFWCNPISGHATLYWYQQILGQGPKLLIQFQNNGVVDDSQLPKDRFSAERLKGVDSTLKIQPAKLEDSAVYLCASSLGRLAGKETQYFGPGTRLLVL.

The rearrangement uses TRBV5-1 and TRBJ2-1; D might be TRBD2 (6 bases). The V end lost 1 base, the J end lost 7 bases, and 12 bases lay between the germline ends. Germline loops: CDR1 SGHRS, CDR2 YFSETQ. The CDR3 extends over 14 amino acids. The CDR3 loop is CASSLPGSQNEQFF. The CDR3 nucleotides read TGCGCCAGCAGCTTGCCCGGGAGCCAGAATGAGCAGTTCTTC.

This chain joins TRBV11-2 and TRBJ2-1, with 12 bases aligning to TRBD2. CDR3 length: 18 residues. Germline CDR1 and CDR2: SGHAT and FQNNGV. V lost 5 bases to trimming and J lost 4 bases; unmatched junction nucleotides: 12. The CDR3 bases are TGTGCCAGCAGCCTCCTTTTACTAGCGGGGGGTGGATACAATGAGCAGTTCTTC. Its translation: CASSLLLLAGGGYNEQFF. The full variable domain, in which reference TRBV11-2 and TRBJ2-1 provide the parts outside the CDR3, is EAGVAQSPRYKIIEKRQSVAFWCNPISGHATLYWYQQILGQGPKLLIQFQNNGVVDDSQLPKDRFSAERLKGVDSTLKIQPAKLEDSAVYLCASSLLLLAGGGYNEQFFGPGTRLTVL.

The chain combines TRBV19 with TRBJ1-2; tentatively, D is TRBD1 (6 bases). The V end lost 6 bases, the J end lost 0 bases, and 8 bases lay between the germline ends. The CDR3 has 13 amino acids. Germline loops: CDR1 LNHDA, CDR2 SQIVND (reference sequence). The CDR3, as DNA: TGTGCCAGTAGGGGGGACACTAACTATGGCTACACCTTC. It is translated as CASRGDTNYGYTF.

The CDR3 loop reads CASSRKGPNTEAFF. DNA of the CDR3: TGTGCCAGCAGCCGAAAGGGGCCGAACACTGAAGCTTTCTTT. The V call is TRBV14, the J call TRBJ1-1; weak D call: TRBD1 (5 bases). The CDR3 length is 14 residues. V was trimmed by 4 bases and J by 1 base, leaving 10 bases between them. Germline V CDR1 and CDR2: SGHDN, FVKESK. Drawing the rest from reference TRBV14 and TRBJ1-1, the complete variable domain is EAGVTQFPSHSVIEKGQTVTLRCDPISGHDNLYWYRRVMGKEIKFLLHFVKESKQDESGMPNNRFLAERTGGTYSTLKVQPAELEDSGVYFCASSRKGPNTEAFFGQGTRLTVV.

The chain couples TRBV6-5 to TRBJ1-6; 9 nucleotides align to TRBD1. The trim removed 4 bases at V and 8 bases at J, leaving 6 bases unmatched. Germline lookup yields CDR1 MNHEY and CDR2 SVGAGI. This CDR3 region has 15 residues. The CDR3 nucleotides read TGTGCCAGCAGTTCTGGGACAGGGAGGGATTCACCCCTCCACTTT. It translates to CASSSGTGRDSPLHF.

This clone was counted once. This chain connects TRBV10-3 to TRBJ1-3, with 9 nucleotides matching TRBD1. The CDR3 spans 16 residues. V was pared by 4 bases and J by 4 bases, with 8 bases of the junction left unmatched. Germline values: CDR1 ENHRY, CDR2 SYGVKD. The CDR3, as DNA: TGTGCCATCAGTGCCCTACAGGGGGCTGGGGGAAACACCATATATTTT. Translation: CAISALQGAGGNTIYF.

The chain is built from TRBV27 and TRBJ2-6; possibly TRBD1 for D (6 bases). Germline CDR1 is MNHEY and CDR2 is SMNVEV (reference sequence). Trimming removed 5 bases from V and 0 bases from J, with 17 bases in between. The CDR3 totals 18 residues. The CDR3 protein is CASSSRTDGNSGANVLTF. CDR3 DNA: TGTGCCAGCAGTAGTCGGACAGACGGAAACTCTGGGGCCAACGTCCTGACTTTC.

This clone was detected a few times. V gene TRBV18 combines with J gene TRBJ1-1, with a tentative D call TRBD1 (5 bases). The CDR3 sequence is 14 residues long. Trimming took 7 bases from V and 1 from J, leaving 13 bases between them. Germline CDR1 and CDR2: KGHSH and LQKENI. The CDR3 nucleotides read TGTGCCAGCTTTTTAGCCGGACAGAACACTGAAGCTTTCTTT. Translating gives CASFLAGQNTEAFF.

The chain carries TRBV7-8 and TRBJ1-6, with 7 bases fitting TRBD1. CDR1 and CDR2 from the germline V gene are SGHVS and FQNEAQ. J was trimmed by 6 bases and V by 3 bases; bases with no gene match: 11. The length of the CDR3 is 17 residues. The CDR3, as DNA: TGTGCCAGCAGCTTCTGGAGGGGGCGCGTCGTTAATTCACCCCTCCACTTT. It is translated as CASSFWRGRVVNSPLHF.

This chain links TRBV18 with TRBJ1-5, with unresolved D. CDR3 length: 16 residues. Germline V lookup: CDR1 KGHSH, CDR2 LQKENI. The germline V and J ends were trimmed by 2 bases and 5 bases, with 16 bases remaining between them. The CDR3 loop reads CASSPSERLWDQPQHF. The CDR3 DNA is TGTGCCAGCTCACCATCGGAGAGACTGTGGGATCAGCCCCAGCATTTT.

The chain uses TRBV27 and TRBJ1-4; 11 nucleotides align to TRBD1. V shed 3 bases and J 6 bases; nucleotides not matched to a gene: 6. Germline V lookup: CDR1 MNHEY, CDR2 SMNVEV (reference sequence). This CDR3 comprises 16 residues. CDR3 nucleotide sequence: TGTGCCAGCAGTTTTTCCTGGACAGGGGGCCATGAAAAACTGTTTTTT. Translation gives CASSFSWTGGHEKLFF.

This clone was observed once. V usage is TRBV7-2 and J usage is TRBJ2-7; D is unresolved. The V gene's germline CDR1 is SGHTA and CDR2 FQGNSA. V was trimmed by 3 bases and J by 6 bases, leaving 15 bases between them. The CDR3 is 14 amino acids. The CDR3: CASSLFGQWPEQYF. As DNA, the CDR3 is TGTGCCAGCAGCTTGTTTGGCCAATGGCCCGAGCAGTACTTC.

V is TRBV6-6 and J is TRBJ2-5; TRBD2 agrees at 10 bases. Trimming cost V 6 bases and J 2 bases; bases outside gene matches: 6. Germline CDR1 MNHNY, CDR2 SVGAGI (reference sequence). This CDR3 is 15 amino acids long. This CDR3 reads CASRASSGGQETQYF. In DNA, the CDR3 is TGTGCCAGCAGAGCCTCTAGCGGGGGTCAAGAGACCCAGTACTTC.

This clone has just one count. This sequence joins TRBV18 and TRBJ1-3, with TRBD1 identical over 7 bases. This CDR3 comprises 15 residues. V lost 3 bases, J lost 2 bases, and 4 bases stayed unmatched. Germline V gene data show CDR1 as KGHSH and CDR2 as LQKENI. The CDR3 DNA reads as TGTGCCAGCTCACCTACGACAGGGACTGGAAACACCATATATTTT. This encodes CASSPTTGTGNTIYF. Supplemented by reference TRBV18 and TRBJ1-3, the full variable domain reads NAGVMQNPRHLVRRRGQEARLRCSPMKGHSHVYWYRQLPEEGLKFMVYLQKENIIDESGMPKERFSAEFPKEGPSILRIQQVVRGDSAAYFCASSPTTGTGNTIYFGEGSWLTVV.

The chain links TRBV6-4 to TRBJ2-2, with D maybe TRBD2 (5 bases). The V end lost 3 bases, the J end lost 3 bases, and 14 bases lay between the germline ends. The CDR3 sequence is 16 residues long. CDR1 is MRHNA, CDR2 SNTAGT, per germline. For the CDR3, the DNA is TGTGCCAGCAGTGAAACCTCCCTCGGGGACACCGGGGAGCTGTTTTTT. Its translation: CASSETSLGDTGELFF.